This record concerns one T cell receptor (beta chain) sequence. Time point indicated: baseline, week 1 (first vaccination visit). Treatment specified: pre-vaccination baseline after standard-of-care therapy. The sample originates from a study of a mutant IDH1 vaccine in newly diagnosed glioma. Method: immunoSEQ multiplex PCR; TCRdb's copy keeps in-frame clones and lacks some. The data contain tens of thousands of clones, 83% of them singletons. The sample in question was PBMCs, obtained from a glioma patient treated with radiotherapy, temozolomide or both. The TCR comes from a woman aged 45 to 65 with glioma.

The CDR3 spells CASSLVGGAYNEQFF. As DNA, the CDR3 is TGTGCCAGCAGCTTAGTAGGGGGGGCCTACAATGAGCAGTTCTTC. The genes are TRBV7-2 and TRBJ2-1, with a weak D call TRBD2 (7 bases). The germline V and J ends were trimmed by 1 base and 2 bases, with 9 bases remaining between them. Germline CDR1 and CDR2: SGHTA and FQGNSA. The CDR3 length is 15 residues.